This TCR beta chain was identified during a study of shared clonotypes between healthy human individuals. Clones were read by immunoSEQ multiplex PCR, and TCRdb kept only the in-frame ones, dropping some. The sample comprises about 1,500,000 clones, around 95% of which are singletons, and approximately 1% rests with the top ten. Donors were healthy HIV-negative adults without recent acute infections or vaccinations. This CDR3 comprises 15 residues. The germline V gene has CDR1 SGHRS and CDR2 YFSETQ. The germline V and J ends were trimmed by 0 bases and 3 bases, with 12 bases remaining between them. Sequencing input: naive CD4+ T cells sorted from blood. Subset of the sample: CD45RA+ positively selected. The rearrangement links TRBV5-1 to TRBJ1-1; D uncertain. The clonotype originates from a man aged 25 to 40 in good health. The CDR3 sequence is CASSLVSGADTEAFF. CDR3 bases: TGCGCCAGCAGCTTGGTTTCGGGCGCGGACACTGAAGCTTTCTTT.